This T cell receptor (beta chain) was identified in a study of glioma-infiltrating T cells. Findings and caveats of the study: Shared blood CDR3 signature motifs marked patients with low tissue-blood divergence.

The iRepertoire nested amplicon-rescue multiplex PCR amplified TCR alpha and beta CDR3s from RNA. Each CDR3 protein is one row after TCRdb ran MiXCR on the multiplex PCR reads. The sample consists of about 380,000 distinct CDR3 sequences, 41% of them appearing once. As concerns this clonotype: What it binds is unknown.

The CDR3 contains 15 residues. Germline-derived CDR1 and CDR2 are WSHSY and SAAADI. The junction had 6 bases not matched to a gene; V was cut back by 1 base and J by 7 bases. The sample was glioma tissue, nonneoplastic brain tissue, or PBMCs (not recorded which). The receptor's source is a human donor with low-grade glioma or glioblastoma, undergoing nonglioma brain surgery, or in good health (not recorded which). This chain connects TRBV10-2 to TRBJ2-1; 8 nucleotides match TRBD2. The CDR3 here is CASSELAGRGNEQFF. The CDR3 DNA follows: TGCGCCAGCAGTGAGTTAGCGGGAAGGGGGAATGAGCAGTTCTTC.